Following are 9 T cell receptor beta chains from one sample sequenced in a study of metastatic and nonmetastatic thyroid tumors. TCRdb re-clonotyped the PCR reads via MiXCR. Among tens of thousands of clones, under 20% were seen once, and the ten largest hold under 7%. Among the patients, none had received any treatment before thyroid surgery. Source material: blood. The receptors were gathered from a female donor with papillary thyroid cancer or a benign thyroid nodule (not recorded which). Some clones in this sample may be carry-over from other donors' samples.

This clone is termed medium-sized. In DNA form, the CDR3 reads TGTGCCAGCAGCTTCGGACTAGCGGGAATCCACGAGCAGTACTTC. Translating it yields CASSFGLAGIHEQYF. V gene TRBV11-2 combines with J gene TRBJ2-7, with 12 bases that match TRBD2. The germline V gene has CDR1 SGHAT and CDR2 FQNNGV. Trimming at V came to 3 bases and at J to 5 bases, leaving 5 bases not matched to a gene. The CDR3 extends over 15 amino acids.

This clone was recorded a few times. An end of the junction differs from the germline gene, which may be a read error. The chain employs TRBV25-1 and TRBJ2-2; 8 positions match TRBD1. Germline CDR1 MGHDK, CDR2 SYGVNS. The CDR3 has 15 residues. The CDR3 region has the DNA TGTGCCAGCAGTTTGGCCGGACAGGGATCCTGGGAGCTTTTTTTT. This translates into CASSLAGQGSWELFF.

Many counts were recorded for this clone. This chain uses TRBV12-3 or TRBV12-4 with TRBJ2-2; D is undetermined. This CDR3 spans 15 amino acids. Trimming removed 7 bases from V and 4 bases from J, with 16 bases in between. CDR3 sequence (DNA): TGTGCCAGCACCCACCGGATACAGATCACCGGGGAGCTGTTTTTT. Translation gives CASTHRIQITGELFF.

V usage is TRBV24-1 and J usage is TRBJ2-2; no definite D call. The CDR3 sequence is 17 residues long. Per germline, CDR1 KGHDR and CDR2 SFDVKD. V was clipped by 5 bases and J by 6 bases, with 21 bases between them. CDR3 bases: TGTGCCACCAGTGCCCCTGGGGTGACTCTGATGTCCGGGGAGCTGTTTTTT. Amino acids: CATSAPGVTLMSGELFF.

This clone was detected many times. One end of the junction does not line up with germline, which may come from a read error. CDR3 sequence: CASSEDLSQDTQYF. In nucleotides, the CDR3 is TGTGCCAGCAGCGAAGATCTTTCCCAAGATACGCAGTATTTT. J is TRBJ2-3 and V is TRBV14; D is unresolved. Germline assignment: CDR1 SGHDN and CDR2 FVKESK. The CDR3 is made up of 14 amino acids.

The sample holds many counts of this clone. The rearrangement links TRBV7-8 to TRBJ2-3; no clear D gene. The CDR3 runs 13 residues. From germline, CDR1 is SGHVS and CDR2 FQNEAQ. Trimming left V 2 bases short and J 3 bases short, with 6 bases between. The CDR3 protein is CASSLQQTDTQYF. In DNA form, the CDR3 reads TGTGCCAGCAGCTTACAACAAACAGATACGCAGTATTTT.

This clone was observed at least ten times. This CDR3 is CSAVGETNQPQHF. The CDR3 DNA reads as TGCAGCGCAGTCGGGGAAACCAATCAGCCCCAGCATTTT. This chain links TRBV20-1 with TRBJ1-5; D remains unclear. CDR1 and CDR2 from the germline V gene are DFQATT and SNEGSKA (reference sequence). The CDR3 loop spans 13 amino acids.

With respect to this clone: The junction departs from the called germline gene at one end, perhaps through a read error. CDR3 sequence: CASTRTAGTGYNGQFF. CDR3 DNA: TGTGCCAGCACTAGGACCGCCGGGACAGGGTACAATGGGCAGTTCTTC. The rearrangement links TRBV6-1 to TRBJ2-1, with 9 bases identical to TRBD1. CDR1 and CDR2 (germline): MNHNS, SASEGT. This CDR3 comprises 16 residues.

This clone came up many times. V is TRBV30 and J is TRBJ1-2; D might be TRBD1 (6 bases). Germline-derived CDR1 and CDR2 are GTSNPN and SVGIG (reference sequence). This CDR3 is 14 amino acids long. V was trimmed by 5 bases and J by 1 base, leaving 14 bases between them. The CDR3 reads CAWSLWGLNYGYTF. Written as DNA, the CDR3 is TGTGCCTGGTCTCTCTGGGGGCTTAACTATGGCTACACCTTC.